This T cell receptor (beta chain) was captured by sequencing in a study of T cells after yellow fever vaccination. This clonotype was observed a handful of times. The V and J ends lost 4 bases and 0 bases respectively, with 14 bases between them. In germline, CDR1 is SGDLS, CDR2 YYNGEE. This CDR3 spans 16 amino acids. From the 5' RACE reads, TCRdb called clonotypes with MiXCR, one entry per CDR3 protein. This sample carries 150,000 to 200,000 distinct CDR3 sequences, 5.5% to 7.5% of them seen once, and the ten largest clones take around 2.3%. The clonotype comes from a man younger than 35 who received the YFV17D yellow fever vaccine. The specimen was CD4+ T cells sorted from PBMCs, collected about 5 days after the first yellow fever vaccination. This chain uses TRBV9 with TRBJ1-3, with D tentatively TRBD1 (6 bases). The CDR3 DNA is TGTGCCAGCAGCCGAAGGGGGGACCTCTCTGGAAACACCATATATTTT. As protein: CASSRRGDLSGNTIYF.